The clone carrying this T cell receptor (beta chain) was counted only a few times. This entry comes from a study of blood T cell repertoires in COVID-19. Study context: Collection of acute and convalescent COVID-19 samples took place in the United States, Italy and Spain.

V gave up 5 bases and J gave up 0 bases, with 11 bases separating them. The CDR3 consists of 15 residues. The germline gives CDR1 LNHDA, CDR2 SQIVND (reference sequence). Authors' analysis steps: Reference gene primer amplification gave estimated nucleated cell counts. Generated by immunoSEQ multiplex PCR, the TCRdb table keeps only in-frame clones and is missing some. The D gene and trimming were derived from the DNA, and the V and J assignments and clone size from that table. Here the sample spans about 140,000 clones, around nine tenths being singletons. Specimen: peripheral blood. This sequence was found in a human donor in a cohort sampled during active COVID-19. This chain links TRBV19 with TRBJ1-5, with a tentative D call TRBD1 (5 bases). CDR3 bases: TGTGCCAGTAGTGCCCAGGGCTATAGCAATCAGCCCCAGCATTTT. It is translated as CASSAQGYSNQPQHF. The complete variable domain, with remaining parts taken from reference TRBV19 and TRBJ1-5, reads DGGITQSPKYLFRKEGQNVTLSCEQNLNHDAMYWYRQDPGQGLRLIYYSQIVNDFQKGDIAEGYSVSREKKESFPLTVTSAQKNPTAFYLCASSAQGYSNQPQHFGDGTRLSIL.